This is a list of T cell receptor beta chains from one sample in a study of blood T cell repertoires in COVID-19. The table came from immunoSEQ multiplex PCR; TCRdb's copy has only in-frame clones and leaves some out. This table has about 410,000 clones, 86% appearing once. The sequencing input was peripheral blood. The receptor set was obtained from a woman aged 30 to 39 with active or convalescent COVID-19. CDR3s include the opening cysteine and the closing phenylalanine or tryptophan. A D gene is named only where the DNA matches it firmly. Clone size is shown for a subset of rows, as once, few, many or a class of expanded clone.

clone_size: .; v_call: TRBV2; j_call: TRBJ1-2; d_call: .; cdr3_nt: TGTGCCAGCAGTGTCCGGACAGCGTTCTATGGCTACACCTTC; cdr3_aa: CASSVRTAFYGYTF
clone_size: .; v_call: TRBV23-1; j_call: TRBJ2-4; d_call: .; cdr3_nt: TGCGCCAGCAGTCAACGCGCCCCCACGCTAGCCAAAAACATTCAGTACTTC; cdr3_aa: CASSQRAPTLAKNIQYF
clone_size: .; v_call: TRBV19; j_call: TRBJ1-2; d_call: TRBD1; cdr3_nt: TGTGCCAGTAACCAATCCCCAACCGGGACAGGGAAACTCAACTATGGCTACACCTTC; cdr3_aa: CASNQSPTGTGKLNYGYTF
clone_size: .; v_call: TRBV6-5; j_call: TRBJ1-2; d_call: TRBD1; cdr3_nt: TGTGCCACCCTGACAGGGGCGTTCTATGGCTACACCTTC; cdr3_aa: CATLTGAFYGYTF
clone_size: few; v_call: TRBV7-2; j_call: TRBJ1-3; d_call: .; cdr3_nt: TGTGCCAGCAGCTTTTACAACTCTGGAAACACCATATATTTT; cdr3_aa: CASSFYNSGNTIYF
clone_size: .; v_call: TRBV9; j_call: TRBJ1-2; d_call: .; cdr3_nt: TGTGCCAGCAGCGTCGGCCAGGTATTGTACTATGGCTACACCTTC; cdr3_aa: CASSVGQVLYYGYTF
clone_size: .; v_call: TRBV5-4; j_call: TRBJ2-7; d_call: TRBD1; cdr3_nt: TGTGCCAGCAGCTCACAGGGGGCCTACGAGCAGTACTTC; cdr3_aa: CASSSQGAYEQYF
clone_size: .; v_call: TRBV7-9; j_call: TRBJ2-1; d_call: .; cdr3_nt: TGTGCCAGCAGCTTCCCCCTGACTAGGGATGAGCAGTTCTTC; cdr3_aa: CASSFPLTRDEQFF
clone_size: .; v_call: TRBV29-1; j_call: TRBJ2-5; d_call: .; cdr3_nt: TGCAGCGTAGCTCGGGGCCAAGAGACCCAGTACTTC; cdr3_aa: CSVARGQETQYF
clone_size: .; v_call: TRBV15; j_call: TRBJ1-5; d_call: .; cdr3_nt: TGTGCCACCAGCACCGGTCCGAATCAGCCCCAGCATTTT; cdr3_aa: CATSTGPNQPQHF
clone_size: .; v_call: TRBV28; j_call: TRBJ1-1; d_call: TRBD1; cdr3_nt: TGTGCCAGCAGTTCGTCCCGGGACAGGGGACTGAACACTGAAGCTTTCTTT; cdr3_aa: CASSSSRDRGLNTEAFF
clone_size: .; v_call: TRBV2; j_call: TRBJ2-1; d_call: TRBD2; cdr3_nt: TGTGCCAGCAGGACCGGACTAGCGGGATACAATGAGCAGTTCTTC; cdr3_aa: CASRTGLAGYNEQFF
clone_size: once; v_call: TRBV24-1; j_call: TRBJ2-5; d_call: .; cdr3_nt: TGTGCCACCAGTGAAGCAGGGGACGGGCAAGAGACCCAGTACTTC; cdr3_aa: CATSEAGDGQETQYF
clone_size: .; v_call: TRBV7-2; j_call: TRBJ2-2; d_call: .; cdr3_nt: TGTGCCAGCAGCTTAATCGGCGGAACCGGGGAGCTGTTTTTT; cdr3_aa: CASSLIGGTGELFF
clone_size: .; v_call: TRBV10-3; j_call: TRBJ2-5; d_call: .; cdr3_nt: TGTGCCGTCCGCCGGGATCTCCCCGACGGGACCCAGTACTTC; cdr3_aa: CAVRRDLPDGTQYF